One and the same sample provided the 32 T cell receptor beta chains below, sequenced in a study of shared clonotypes between healthy human individuals. The table came from immunoSEQ multiplex PCR; TCRdb's copy has only in-frame clones and leaves some out. The table shows 2,500,000 or so clones, with approximately 94% occurring only once. Sequenced input: naive CD4+ T cells from PBMCs. This sample's subset: CD45RA+ positively selected. These receptors all stem from a man between 18 and 35 years old in good health. Some clones in this sample may be carry-over from other donors' samples.

This clone was seen only once. In the same sample, other DNA sequences code for this CDR3. The gene calls are TRBV19 and TRBJ1-3, with no clear D. V lost 3 bases and J 1 base, leaving 10 bases between the germline ends. The length of the CDR3 is 15 residues. Germline values: CDR1 LNHDA, CDR2 SQIVND (reference sequence). The CDR3 nucleotides are TGTGCCAGTAGTATCGGCAGGAGTTCTGGAAACACCATATATTTT. Its protein is CASSIGRSSGNTIYF. The whole variable domain, filled in from reference TRBV19 and TRBJ1-3, reads DGGITQSPKYLFRKEGQNVTLSCEQNLNHDAMYWYRQDPGQGLRLIYYSQIVNDFQKGDIAEGYSVSREKKESFPLTVTSAQKNPTAFYLCASSIGRSSGNTIYFGEGSWLTVV.

The rearrangement links TRBV4-3 to TRBJ1-2, with 11 positions matching TRBD1. The CDR3 is 13 amino acids. Germline CDR1 and CDR2: LGHNA and YSLEER. V shed 4 bases, J shed 8 bases, and the junction held 3 bases outside the gene matches. CDR3 sequence: CASSRGQGGGYTF. CDR3 DNA sequence: TGCGCCAGCAGCCGGGGACAGGGGGGCGGCTACACCTTC.

The chain is built from TRBV5-1 and TRBJ1-2; 9 bases line up with TRBD1. The J segment lost 4 bases and the V segment lost 4 bases, leaving 11 bases of the junction unmatched. The germline V gene has CDR1 SGHRS and CDR2 YFSETQ. The CDR3 loop spans 16 amino acids. This chain's CDR3 is CASSATQGAGSYGYTF. The CDR3 region has the DNA TGCGCCAGCAGCGCCACACAGGGGGCAGGTAGCTATGGCTACACCTTC.

Worth noting for this clone: The same CDR3 also results from other DNA sequences found in this sample. The chain carries TRBV11-2 and TRBJ2-3; D perhaps matches TRBD2 (5 bases). The CDR3 runs 13 residues. Deletions cut 0 bases from V and 5 bases from J, with 6 bases between. Germline CDR1 is SGHAT and CDR2 is FQNNGV. The CDR3 reads CASSLDRGDTQYF. In nucleotides, the CDR3 is TGTGCCAGCAGCTTAGATCGGGGAGATACGCAGTATTTT.

The V call is TRBV7-2, the J call TRBJ2-3, with TRBD1 as a possible D gene (6 bases). CDR1 is SGHTA and CDR2 is FQGNSA in the germline V gene. This CDR3 contains 15 residues. Trimming cost V 2 bases and J 7 bases, with 16 bases left between them. This CDR3 reads CASSLFGGDTYTQYF. CDR3 nucleotides: TGTGCCAGCAGCTTATTCGGTGGGGACACCTATACGCAGTATTTT. Based on the CDR3 plus reference TRBV7-2 and TRBJ2-3, the full variable domain is GAGVSQSPSNKVTEKGKDVELRCDPISGHTALYWYRQSLGQGLEFLIYFQGNSAPDKSGLPSDRFSAERTGGSVSTLTIQRTQQEDSAVYLCASSLFGGDTYTQYFGPGTRLTVL.

The chain carries TRBV28 and TRBJ1-6; D perhaps matches TRBD1 (5 bases). V lost 8 bases to trimming and J lost 8 bases, with 16 bases between them. The CDR3 runs to 14 residues. The germline V gene has CDR1 MDHEN and CDR2 SYDVKM. The CDR3 DNA is TGTGCCAGCCTAGCGGGACTGTCTTATTCACCCCTCCACTTT. This gives the protein CASLAGLSYSPLHF.

This chain joins TRBV30 and TRBJ1-4; D is perhaps TRBD1 (5 bases). Per the germline V gene, CDR1 is GTSNPN and CDR2 is SVGIG (reference sequence). This CDR3 region has 13 residues. Trimming shortened V by 3 bases and J by 10 bases, and 15 bases separated the two germline ends. In DNA, the CDR3 is TGTGCCTGGAGCAGGGACCGGGGAGCAAAACTGTTTTTT. Its protein product is CAWSRDRGAKLFF.

The chain links TRBV16 to TRBJ1-5; D unclear. The ends were cut back, 4 bases at V and 0 bases at J, with 16 bases in the middle. The CDR3 length is 17 residues. From germline, CDR1 is KGHSY and CDR2 FQNENV. The CDR3 is CASSPIWVVPSNQPQHF. CDR3 coding DNA: TGTGCCAGCAGCCCAATTTGGGTTGTCCCTAGCAATCAGCCCCAGCATTTT.

CDR3 in DNA: TGTGCCAGCTCACCACAAGGCGCCACTACTAATGAAAAACTGTTTTTT. Protein product: CASSPQGATTNEKLFF. The chain employs TRBV18 and TRBJ1-4; the D is unclear. Germline CDR1 reads KGHSH; CDR2 reads LQKENI. This CDR3 comprises 16 residues. V lost 1 base, J lost 2 bases, and 11 bases lay in between.

V gene TRBV28 combines with J gene TRBJ2-6; D may correspond to TRBD1 or TRBD2 (5 bases each). Trimming cost V 3 bases and J 3 bases, with 9 bases left between them. CDR1 is MDHEN, CDR2 SYDVKM, per germline. There are 15 residues in the CDR3. The CDR3 nucleotides read TGTGCCAGCAGTTTTGGGGACGGTGGGGCCAACGTCCTGACTTTC. It encodes CASSFGDGGANVLTF. Full variable domain (missing parts from reference TRBV28 and TRBJ2-6): DVKVTQSSRYLVKRTGEKVFLECVQDMDHENMFWYRQDPGLGLRLIYFSYDVKMKEKGDIPEGYSVSREKKERFSLILESASTNQTSMYLCASSFGDGGANVLTFGAGSRLTVL.

This clone was observed once. The CDR3 is CSVDRGQGADTIYF. Written as DNA, the CDR3 is TGCAGCGTTGATAGAGGACAGGGGGCAGACACCATATATTTT. The chain joins TRBV29-1 to TRBJ1-3; TRBD1 matches at 11 bases. Unmatched junction bases numbered 6, after V lost 3 bases and J lost 8 bases. Looked up from germline, CDR1 is SQVTM and CDR2 is ANQGSEA. CDR3 length: 14 residues. Full variable domain (outside the CDR3, taken from reference TRBV29-1 and TRBJ1-3): SAVISQKPSRDICQRGTSLTIQCQVDSQVTMMFWYRQQPGQSLTLIATANQGSEATYESGFVIDKFPISRPNLTFSTLTVSNMSPEDSSIYLCSVDRGQGADTIYFGEGSWLTVV.

The chain has TRBV30 and TRBJ1-3; D may be TRBD1 (5 bases). The CDR3 has 17 amino acids. CDR1 and CDR2 from the germline V gene are GTSNPN and SVGIG (reference sequence). The germline V and J ends were trimmed by 6 bases and 2 bases, with 23 bases remaining between them. CDR3 sequence reads: CACRRPRRGVPGNTIYF. The CDR3 region has the DNA TGTGCCTGCCGGCGACCCAGGCGGGGGGTCCCTGGAAACACCATATATTTT.

The V gene is TRBV28, the J gene TRBJ2-1; possibly TRBD2 for D (6 bases). With 3 bases removed from V and 0 bases from J, the gap between germline ends came to 21 bases. The CDR3 is 19 amino acids. In germline, CDR1 is MDHEN, CDR2 SYDVKM. The CDR3 coding sequence is TGTGCCAGCAGTTTCGGGAGTCGGCGGGCCGATAGCTCCTACAATGAGCAGTTCTTC. This translates into CASSFGSRRADSSYNEQFF.

The sample holds one count of this clone. The chain couples TRBV4-3 to TRBJ2-5, with 16 positions matching TRBD2. This CDR3 is 19 amino acids long. Germline V gives CDR1 LGHNA, CDR2 YSLEER. The V segment lost 0 bases and the J segment 5 bases; nucleotides outside the gene matches: 9. CDR3 region: CASSQEGTSGRGRLETQYF. In nucleotides, the CDR3 is TGCGCCAGCAGCCAAGAAGGGACTAGCGGGAGGGGCAGGTTGGAGACCCAGTACTTC.

The chain has TRBV9 and TRBJ2-5; 7 bases align to TRBD2. CDR1 and CDR2 (germline): SGDLS, YYNGEE. V trimming: 6 bases; J trimming: 3 bases; junction bases outside the gene matches: 17. CDR3 length: 17 amino acids. CDR3 residues: CASNDPRGAGEKETQYF. The CDR3 bases are TGTGCCAGCAACGACCCCCGAGGGGCGGGAGAAAAAGAGACCCAGTACTTC.

A few counts support this clone. The chain is built from TRBV27 and TRBJ1-5; TRBD1 matches 7 bases. Germline CDR1 MNHEY, CDR2 SMNVEV (reference sequence). This CDR3 contains 15 residues. Trimming cost V 7 bases and J 4 bases; bases outside gene matches: 10. The CDR3 DNA sequence: TGTGCCAGCACAGACAGGGTGAGGAGGAATCAGCCCCAGCATTTT. Translating it yields CASTDRVRRNQPQHF.

The chain joins TRBV4-1 to TRBJ1-1; a possible D gene is TRBD1 (6 bases). Germline-derived CDR1 and CDR2 are MGHRA and YSYEKL. V lost 0 bases to trimming and J lost 5 bases, with 13 bases between them. There are 15 residues in the CDR3. CDR3 sequence: CASSQEGGARTEAFF. CDR3 nucleotides: TGCGCCAGCAGCCAAGAGGGGGGGGCCCGTACTGAAGCTTTCTTT.

In its sample, this clone was seen once. The chain uses TRBV19 and TRBJ2-1, with 15 bases fitting TRBD2. CDR1 is LNHDA, CDR2 SQIVND, per germline (reference sequence). V lost 5 bases, J lost 8 bases, and 10 bases stayed unmatched. The length of the CDR3 is 17 residues. CDR3 bases: TGTGCCAGTAGTGCACTGAGGACTAGCGGGAGGGGGGATGAGCAGTTCTTC. Amino acids: CASSALRTSGRGDEQFF.

This rearrangement joins TRBV6-1 to TRBJ1-1; D gene uncertain. Deletions cut 5 bases from V and 7 bases from J, with 11 bases between. The CDR3 extends over 12 amino acids. Germline lookup yields CDR1 MNHNS and CDR2 SASEGT. The CDR3 spells CASSFSELEAFF. The CDR3, as DNA: TGTGCCAGCAGTTTTAGTGAGCTTGAAGCTTTCTTT.

The rearrangement joins TRBV21-1 to TRBJ2-4; the tabulated D call, TRBD2, remains unverified against the DNA. TRBV21-1 is classified as a pseudogene. This CDR3 comprises 15 residues. DNA for the CDR3: TGTGCCAGCCGGATGGGAGCGGGAGTCAGAAACATTCAGTACTTC. This translates into CASRMGAGVRNIQYF.

In its sample, this clone was seen once. This chain uses TRBV6-1 with TRBJ1-1, with 8 bases lining up with TRBD1. This CDR3 is 14 amino acids long. Germline CDR1 is MNHNS and CDR2 is SASEGT. The trim removed 7 bases at V and 4 bases at J, leaving 8 bases unmatched. This chain's CDR3 is CASTFGQGGTEAFF. The CDR3 DNA is TGTGCCAGCACCTTTGGACAGGGCGGCACTGAAGCTTTCTTT.

The V call is TRBV6-5, the J call TRBJ1-6; no firm D call. Germline V gives CDR1 MNHEY, CDR2 SVGAGI. Trimming stripped 2 bases from V and 12 bases from J, with 8 bases between. This CDR3 is built from 12 residues. Here the CDR3 reads CASSYGDLPLHF. The CDR3 nucleotides are TGTGCCAGCAGTTACGGGGATTTACCCCTCCACTTT.

The J gene is TRBJ1-2, the V gene TRBV7-9, with a tentative D call TRBD1 (6 bases). The germline V and J ends were trimmed by 1 base and 8 bases, with 17 bases remaining between them. This CDR3 is built from 15 residues. Germline V gene data show CDR1 as SEHNR and CDR2 as FQNEAQ (reference sequence). The CDR3 protein is CASSLGTVGLGGYTF. The CDR3 DNA follows: TGTGCCAGCAGCTTAGGGACAGTTGGCTTAGGGGGCTACACCTTC.

The V call is TRBV29-1, the J call TRBJ2-5; TRBD2 is a possible D gene (5 bases). Germline CDR1 reads SQVTM; CDR2 reads ANQGSEA. The CDR3 runs to 13 residues. V lost 7 bases, J lost 6 bases, and 18 bases lay in between. DNA of the CDR3: TGCAGCGCCCAGCGGAATCCTACAAAGACCCAGTACTTC. It specifies CSAQRNPTKTQYF.

The V gene is TRBV5-1, the J gene TRBJ1-4; possible D gene TRBD1, 5 bases. This CDR3 comprises 15 residues. Germline loops: CDR1 SGHRS, CDR2 YFSETQ. The germline V and J ends were trimmed by 5 bases and 3 bases, with 14 bases remaining between them. CDR3 protein: CASSPMGVANEKLFF. DNA for the CDR3: TGCGCCAGCAGTCCTATGGGGGTCGCTAATGAAAAACTGTTTTTT. Filled out from reference TRBV5-1 and TRBJ1-4, the complete variable domain reads KAGVTQTPRYLIKTRGQQVTLSCSPISGHRSVSWYQQTPGQGLQFLFEYFSETQRNKGNFPGRFSGRQFSNSRSEMNVSTLELGDSALYLCASSPMGVANEKLFFGSGTQLSVL.

The chain recombines TRBV7-8 with TRBJ2-1, with unresolved D. Germline CDR1 and CDR2: SGHVS and FQNEAQ. The CDR3 spans 15 residues. Trimming took 4 bases from V and 7 from J, leaving 17 bases between them. The CDR3 is CASSSPVVGRNEQFF. In nucleotides, the CDR3 is TGTGCCAGCAGCTCACCGGTCGTGGGTCGGAATGAGCAGTTCTTC.

This chain connects TRBV6-1 to TRBJ1-1, with TRBD1 matching over 10 bases. The J segment lost 4 bases and the V segment lost 2 bases, leaving 4 bases of the junction unmatched. The CDR3 is 15 residues long. CDR1 is MNHNS and CDR2 is SASEGT in the germline V gene. The CDR3 DNA reads TGTGCCAGCAGTGAATGGTGGACAGGGGGCACTGAAGCTTTCTTT. This gives the protein CASSEWWTGGTEAFF.

The rearrangement links TRBV15 to TRBJ2-2; 11 bases align to TRBD2. From germline, CDR1 is LNHNV and CDR2 YYDKDF (reference sequence). After removal of 4 bases from V and 1 base from J, the junction contained 2 bases not matched to a gene. The CDR3 has 16 amino acids. CDR3 sequence reads: CATSTTSGRNTGELFF. Here the CDR3 DNA reads TGTGCCACCAGCACTACTAGCGGGAGGAACACCGGGGAGCTGTTTTTT.

The chain is built from TRBV7-6 and TRBJ1-2, with a weak D call TRBD1 (5 bases). This CDR3 has 14 residues. Trimming removed 1 base from V and 8 bases from J, with 14 bases in between. Germline CDR1 and CDR2: SGHVS and FNYEAQ. The CDR3 spells CASSLGQGSPGYTF. As DNA, the CDR3 is TGTGCCAGCAGCTTAGGGCAGGGATCGCCCGGCTACACCTTC.

The chain carries TRBV19 and TRBJ2-3; unclear D gene. Germline-derived CDR1 and CDR2 are LNHDA and SQIVND (reference sequence). Trimming took 9 bases from V and 6 from J, leaving 10 bases between them. The CDR3 sequence is 11 residues long. Written as DNA, the CDR3 is TGTGCCAGCATGAAAAGGGATACGCAGTATTTT. It codes for CASMKRDTQYF. The whole variable domain, remainder taken from reference TRBV19 and TRBJ2-3, is DGGITQSPKYLFRKEGQNVTLSCEQNLNHDAMYWYRQDPGQGLRLIYYSQIVNDFQKGDIAEGYSVSREKKESFPLTVTSAQKNPTAFYLCASMKRDTQYFGPGTRLTVL.

This sequence joins TRBV21-1 and TRBJ2-5; the tabulated D call, TRBD1, remains unverified against the DNA. TRBV21-1 is flagged as a pseudogene. The CDR3 has 15 residues. CDR3 sequence: CASSNPGQGEETQYF. The CDR3 nucleotides read TGTGCCAGCAGCAACCCGGGACAGGGAGAAGAGACCCAGTACTTC.

The chain is built from TRBV7-2 and TRBJ1-5; D remains ambiguous. V gave up 2 bases and J gave up 3 bases, with 8 bases separating them. The CDR3 is made up of 14 amino acids. Germline CDR1 and CDR2: SGHTA and FQGNSA. CDR3 in DNA: TGTGCCAGCAGCTTAATGCGCCCCAATCAGCCCCAGCATTTT. Translating gives CASSLMRPNQPQHF.